The 28 T cell receptor beta chains below were found in one sample sequenced in a study of cytomegalovirus exposure and HLA in healthy donors. The PCR contained 60 Vbeta and 13 Jbeta primers. TCRdb's copy holds only in-frame clones and misses some; the assay was immunoSEQ multiplex PCR. The repertoire includes 130,000 or so clones, about three quarters of them detected once, and more than 6% sits in the top ten. Source material: PBMCs. The source of these receptors is a man in his forties in good health and CMV-seropositive.

This chain links TRBV10-2 with TRBJ2-7; D might be TRBD1 (6 bases). Germline assignment: CDR1 WSHSY and CDR2 SAAADI. V lost 8 bases to trimming and J lost 1 base, with 21 bases between them. The CDR3 covers 16 residues. The CDR3: CASPPETGPFSYEQYF. CDR3 in DNA: TGCGCCAGCCCCCCGGAAACAGGGCCTTTTTCCTACGAGCAGTACTTC.

The chain has TRBV25-1 and TRBJ2-5; 10 nucleotides line up with TRBD2. The CDR3 has 15 amino acids. Germline trimming cut 5 bases from V and 1 base from J; bases unmatched to any gene: 4. In germline, CDR1 is MGHDK, CDR2 SYGVNS. CDR3 DNA sequence: TGTGCCAGCAGTCGACTAGCGGGCCTCCAAGAGACCCAGTACTTC. It specifies CASSRLAGLQETQYF. The whole variable domain, remainder taken from reference TRBV25-1 and TRBJ2-5, is EADIYQTPRYLVIGTGKKITLECSQTMGHDKMYWYQQDPGMELHLIHYSYGVNSTEKGDLSSESTVSRIRTEHFPLTLESARPSHTSQYLCASSRLAGLQETQYFGPGTRLLVL.

This clone showed up just a few times. The rearrangement uses TRBV4-1 and TRBJ1-1; D is unclear. Germline V lookup: CDR1 MGHRA, CDR2 YSYEKL. V shed 1 base and J shed 0 bases, with 12 bases lying between them. This CDR3 spans 16 amino acids. CDR3 region: CASSQVNLGMNTEAFF. The DNA of the CDR3 is TGCGCCAGCAGCCAAGTAAATCTGGGCATGAACACTGAAGCTTTCTTT.

The V gene is TRBV5-5, the J gene TRBJ2-7; TRBD2 is a possible D gene (6 bases). Germline V gives CDR1 SGHKS, CDR2 YYEKEE (reference sequence). This CDR3 is built from 13 residues. With 3 bases removed from V and 9 bases from J, the gap between germline ends came to 16 bases. This chain's CDR3 is CASSWDSEVGQYF. CDR3 in DNA: TGTGCCAGCAGCTGGGACTCGGAAGTGGGGCAGTACTTC.

This clone was recorded once. The chain has TRBV27 and TRBJ2-7; TRBD1 is a possible D gene (6 bases). The V and J ends lost 8 bases and 0 bases respectively, with 11 bases between them. Germline V CDR1 and CDR2: MNHEY, SMNVEV (reference sequence). This CDR3 has 13 amino acids. Here the CDR3 reads CASGWDNSYEQYF. The CDR3 nucleotides read TGTGCCAGCGGGTGGGACAACTCCTACGAGCAGTACTTC.

Worth noting for this clone: At the DNA level, this CDR3 is encoded by other sequences in the same sample as well. The chain combines TRBV6-6 with TRBJ1-2; 7 bases align to TRBD1. The CDR3 runs to 15 residues. After removal of 0 bases from V and 8 bases from J, the junction contained 9 bases not matched to a gene. Germline CDR1 MNHNY, CDR2 SVGAGI (reference sequence). The CDR3 region has the DNA TGTGCCAGCAGTTACTCGGGTCGGGACAGCGAGGGCTACACCTTC. Protein: CASSYSGRDSEGYTF.

The V call is TRBV7-8, the J call TRBJ2-2, with TRBD2 matching over 10 bases. The CDR3 loop spans 16 amino acids. Per the germline V gene, CDR1 is SGHVS and CDR2 is FQNEAQ. The J segment lost 8 bases and the V segment lost 1 base, leaving 7 bases of the junction unmatched. In DNA, the CDR3 is TGTGCCAGCAGCTTAGTTCCTAGCGGGAGTGATGGGGAGCTGTTTTTT. Amino acids: CASSLVPSGSDGELFF.

V and J are TRBV7-9 and TRBJ2-1; 7 bases line up with TRBD2. This CDR3 contains 15 residues. CDR1 and CDR2 from the germline V gene are SEHNR and FQNEAQ (reference sequence). Trimming removed 6 bases from V and 7 bases from J; junction bases left unmatched: 12. CDR3 nucleotides: TGTGCCAGCAGAGCGGGGACCCACTTGACGAATGAGCAGTTCTTC. Translated: CASRAGTHLTNEQFF.

This clone was counted a single time. The chain combines TRBV19 with TRBJ2-6; tentative D call: TRBD1 (5 bases). Trimming left V 0 bases short and J 0 bases short, with 12 bases between. Germline V gene sequence: CDR1 LNHDA, CDR2 SQIVND (reference sequence). The CDR3 is 18 residues long. CDR3 coding DNA: TGTGCCAGTAGTATAGACCGACAGCGTCCCTCTGGGGCCAACGTCCTGACTTTC. Residues: CASSIDRQRPSGANVLTF.

This chain links TRBV7-9 with TRBJ2-5; 11 bases map to TRBD2. This CDR3 is 17 amino acids long. With V trimmed by 1 base and J by 7 bases, 11 bases remained unmatched. The germline CDR1 and CDR2 sequences are SEHNR and FQNEAQ (reference sequence). Written as DNA, the CDR3 is TGTGCCAGCAGCTTAGGCCTAGCGGGGGGCACAAGGGGGACCCAGTACTTC. This codes for CASSLGLAGGTRGTQYF.

The V call is TRBV28, the J call TRBJ1-1, with D unresolved. This CDR3 contains 13 residues. Germline V gene lookup returns CDR1 MDHEN and CDR2 SYDVKM. Trimming left V 7 bases short and J 6 bases short, with 15 bases between. The CDR3 nucleotides are TGTGCCAGCATCAGCAGGCTACCTCCTGAAGCTTTCTTT. This encodes CASISRLPPEAFF.

The J gene is TRBJ1-4, the V gene TRBV7-6, with a weak D call TRBD1 (6 bases). The CDR3 runs 14 residues. The V gene's germline CDR1 is SGHVS and CDR2 FNYEAQ. V was clipped by 8 bases and J by 4 bases, with 14 bases between them. This chain's CDR3 is CASGGAGFNEKLFF. The DNA for the CDR3 is TGTGCCAGCGGGGGGGCAGGGTTTAATGAAAAACTGTTTTTT.

In this sample, this clone turned up once. The junction and the germline gene differ at one end; a read error may be behind it. The rearrangement uses TRBV19 and TRBJ2-7; 9 bases agree with TRBD1. Germline V CDR1 and CDR2: LNHDA, SQIVND (reference sequence). This CDR3 is 13 amino acids long. The CDR3 DNA reads TGTGCCAGTAGTCCTACAGGGGGCTACGAGCAGTGCTTC. Translation: CASSPTGGYEQCF.

This chain joins TRBV9 and TRBJ1-4, with a tentative D call TRBD1 (5 bases). The V and J ends lost 1 base and 7 bases respectively, with 14 bases between them. There are 15 residues in the CDR3. Germline assignment: CDR1 SGDLS and CDR2 YYNGEE. CDR3 coding DNA: TGTGCCAGCAGCGTATCGGGCAGGGAGGGTGAAAAACTGTTTTTT. Amino acid sequence: CASSVSGREGEKLFF. Using reference TRBV9 and TRBJ1-4 for the parts outside the CDR3, the full variable domain is DSGVTQTPKHLITATGQRVTLRCSPRSGDLSVYWYQQSLDQGLQFLIQYYNGEERAKGNILERFSAQQFPDLHSELNLSSLELGDSALYFCASSVSGREGEKLFFGSGTQLSVL.

The chain employs TRBV6-5 and TRBJ2-2; TRBD1 matches at 8 bases. Trimming took 5 bases from V and 5 from J; bases not matched to a gene: 4. CDR1 is MNHEY, CDR2 SVGAGI, per germline. The CDR3 length is 14 residues. The CDR3 protein is CASSRDRRTGELFF. CDR3 DNA sequence: TGTGCCAGCAGTCGGGACAGGCGAACCGGGGAGCTGTTTTTT.

Comments on this clone: The sample holds other DNA sequences that translate to the same CDR3. V usage is TRBV7-9 and J usage is TRBJ2-7; the D gene is possibly TRBD2 (6 bases). Germline V gene data show CDR1 as SEHNR and CDR2 as FQNEAQ (reference sequence). The CDR3 covers 13 residues. The ends were cut back, 5 bases at V and 3 bases at J, with 11 bases in the middle. The CDR3 region is CASSKEGSYEQYF. CDR3 nucleotides: TGTGCCAGCAGCAAGGAGGGTAGCTACGAGCAGTACTTC.

The CDR3 protein is CSVQGALNTEAFF. The CDR3 region has the DNA TGCAGCGTACAGGGGGCACTAAACACTGAAGCTTTCTTT. V usage is TRBV29-1 and J usage is TRBJ1-1; 9 nucleotides align to TRBD1. CDR1 and CDR2 (germline): SQVTM, ANQGSEA. The trim removed 6 bases at V and 2 bases at J, leaving 4 bases unmatched. The CDR3 runs 13 residues.

This sequence joins TRBV4-2 and TRBJ2-3, with 8 bases identical to TRBD1. With 1 base clipped from V and 6 bases from J, the junction kept 9 bases outside the gene matches. Per the germline V gene, CDR1 is LGHNA and CDR2 is YNFKEQ. The CDR3 is made up of 16 amino acids. DNA for the CDR3: TGTGCCAGCAGCCAAGGGGGGGCGCAGGGGGCGGATACGCAGTATTTT. Translating it yields CASSQGGAQGADTQYF.

Only a few counts were recorded for this clone. The V call is TRBV7-6, the J call TRBJ1-6, with D uncertain. Deletions cut 4 bases from V and 6 bases from J, with 7 bases between. This CDR3 comprises 13 residues. Germline CDR1 and CDR2: SGHVS and FNYEAQ. The CDR3 here is CASSSTGNSPLHF. For the CDR3, the DNA is TGTGCCAGCAGCTCGACGGGTAATTCACCCCTCCACTTT.

This chain connects TRBV21-1 to TRBJ1-2. TRBV21-1 constitutes a pseudogene. The CDR3 has 10 residues. CDR3 sequence: CASSNREPDF. The CDR3 DNA sequence: TGTGCCAGCAGCAACCGGGAGCCAGACTTC.

The chain carries TRBV5-1 and TRBJ2-1, with TRBD2 matching 10 bases. CDR1 is SGHRS and CDR2 is YFSETQ in the germline V gene. CDR3 length: 16 residues. After removal of 1 base from V and 6 bases from J, the junction contained 7 bases not matched to a gene. For the CDR3, the DNA is TGCGCCAGCAGCTTGACTAGCGGGGCCCCTTTCAATGAGCAGTTCTTC. It specifies CASSLTSGAPFNEQFF.

As DNA, the CDR3 is TGTGCCAGCAGCCCGGGACAGGACACAGATACGCAGTATTTT. It is translated as CASSPGQDTDTQYF. This chain links TRBV5-4 with TRBJ2-3, with 8 bases that match TRBD1. Germline CDR1 and CDR2: SGHNT and YYREEE (reference sequence). The trim removed 4 bases at V and 2 bases at J, leaving 3 bases unmatched. The CDR3 runs to 14 residues.

The CDR3 sequence: CASSTSGRAAGELFF. DNA of the CDR3: TGTGCCAGTAGTACCAGCGGGAGGGCTGCCGGGGAGCTGTTTTTT. J is TRBJ2-2 and V is TRBV19, with TRBD2 identical over 10 bases. The CDR3 sequence is 15 residues long. J was trimmed by 6 bases and V by 4 bases; bases with no gene match: 5. Per germline, CDR1 LNHDA and CDR2 SQIVND (reference sequence).

This clone appeared a few times. This rearrangement joins TRBV7-8 to TRBJ2-6, with 8 bases lining up with TRBD1. CDR1 and CDR2 from the germline V gene are SGHVS and FQNEAQ. The trim removed 5 bases at V and 0 bases at J, leaving 6 bases unmatched. CDR3 length: 17 residues. CDR3 nucleotides: TGTGCCAGCAGCGTGGACAGGGTAAACTCTGGGGCCAACGTCCTGACTTTC. Translated, it gives CASSVDRVNSGANVLTF. The whole variable domain, filled in from reference TRBV7-8 and TRBJ2-6, reads GAGVSQSPRYKVAKRGQDVALRCDPISGHVSLFWYQQALGQGPEFLTYFQNEAQLDKSGLPSDRFFAERPEGSVSTLKIQRTQQEDSAVYLCASSVDRVNSGANVLTFGAGSRLTVL.

The gene calls are TRBV28 and TRBJ2-7, with D maybe TRBD1 (5 bases). CDR1 and CDR2 (germline): MDHEN, SYDVKM. CDR3 length: 14 amino acids. V lost 5 bases to trimming and J lost 3 bases, with 14 bases between them. In nucleotides, the CDR3 is TGTGCCAGCAGTCTCACAGGTTCGGGCTACGAGCAGTACTTC. This gives the protein CASSLTGSGYEQYF.

This clone was observed a single time. The rearrangement joins TRBV5-1 to TRBJ2-7; TRBD2 is a possible D gene (6 bases). V shed 1 base and J shed 2 bases, with 16 bases lying between them. This CDR3 has 16 residues. In germline, CDR1 is SGHRS, CDR2 YFSETQ. The CDR3: CASSLTGVAGTYEQYF. The DNA for the CDR3 is TGCGCCAGCAGCTTGACGGGAGTAGCAGGGACCTACGAGCAGTACTTC.

The chain has TRBV28 and TRBJ1-2, with 7 bases that match TRBD1. The CDR3 sequence is 16 residues long. Looked up from germline, CDR1 is MDHEN and CDR2 is SYDVKM. Unmatched junction bases numbered 9, after V lost 1 base and J lost 4 bases. The CDR3 DNA sequence: TGTGCCAGCAGTTTATTCGGCGACAGGGACCTCTATGGCTACACCTTC. It translates to CASSLFGDRDLYGYTF.

This chain links TRBV27 with TRBJ2-5, with 9 bases matching TRBD1. V shed 8 bases, J shed 1 base, and the junction held 5 bases outside the gene matches. The CDR3 contains 14 residues. From germline, CDR1 is MNHEY and CDR2 SMNVEV (reference sequence). CDR3 nucleotides: TGTGCCAGCGGTACAGGGGGCTTCCAAGAGACCCAGTACTTC. It translates to CASGTGGFQETQYF.